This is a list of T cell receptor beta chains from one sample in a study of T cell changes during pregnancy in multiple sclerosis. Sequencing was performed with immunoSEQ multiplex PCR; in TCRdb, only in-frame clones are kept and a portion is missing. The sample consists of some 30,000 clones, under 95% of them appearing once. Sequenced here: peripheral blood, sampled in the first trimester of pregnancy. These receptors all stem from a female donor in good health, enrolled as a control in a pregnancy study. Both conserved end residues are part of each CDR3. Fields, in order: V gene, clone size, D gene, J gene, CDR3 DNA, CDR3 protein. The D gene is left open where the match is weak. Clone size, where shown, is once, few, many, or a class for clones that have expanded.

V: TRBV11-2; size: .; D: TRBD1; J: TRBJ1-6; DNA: TGTGCCAGCAGCTTAGCCGGGACAGGTCTCCTCTTGAAGGCCCTCCACTTT; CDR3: CASSLAGTGLLLKALHF
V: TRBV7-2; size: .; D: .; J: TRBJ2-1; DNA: TGTGCCAGCAGCTTAGCGACGGGGGGCTGGTACAATGAGCAGTTCTTC; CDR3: CASSLATGGWYNEQFF
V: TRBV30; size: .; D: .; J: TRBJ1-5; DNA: TGTGCCTGGAGTGGTGGGTCCCCCGGGCAGCCCCAGCATTTT; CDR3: CAWSGGSPGQPQHF
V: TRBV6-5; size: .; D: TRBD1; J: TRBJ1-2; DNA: TGTGCCAGCAGTATCGGGACAGGGGGAGTCTATGGCTACACCTTC; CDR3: CASSIGTGGVYGYTF
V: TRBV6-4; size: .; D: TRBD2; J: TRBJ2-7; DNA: TGTGCCAGCAGTATACTAGCGGGAGGGCCCTACGAGCAGTACTTC; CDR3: CASSILAGGPYEQYF
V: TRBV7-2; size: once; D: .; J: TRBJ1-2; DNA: TGTGCCAGCAGCTTGGGAGGGAACTATGGCTACACCTTC; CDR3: CASSLGGNYGYTF
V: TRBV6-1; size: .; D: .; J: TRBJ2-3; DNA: TGTGCCAGCAGTGAAGGCGGGGGCGGAGATACGCAGTATTTT; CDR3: CASSEGGGGDTQYF
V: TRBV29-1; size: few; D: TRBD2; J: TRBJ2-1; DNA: TGCAGCGTCTCGAGCGGGGGGGCAAATGAGCAGTTCTTC; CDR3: CSVSSGGANEQFF
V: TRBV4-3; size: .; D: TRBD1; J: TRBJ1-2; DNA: TGCGCCAGCAGCCAACCAGGGGGAGGTAACTATGGCTACACCTTC; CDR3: CASSQPGGGNYGYTF
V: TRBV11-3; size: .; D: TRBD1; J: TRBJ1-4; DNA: TGTGCCAGCAGCTTTGGGGGACAGGGAGCCGGTGAAAAACTGTTTTTT; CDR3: CASSFGGQGAGEKLFF
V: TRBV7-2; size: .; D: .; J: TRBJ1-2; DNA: TGTGCCAGCAGCTTAGAGGAGACCTTAGGCTATGGCTACACCTTC; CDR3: CASSLEETLGYGYTF
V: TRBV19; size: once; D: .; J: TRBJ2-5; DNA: TGTGCCAGTACCCGGCGGGACCAAGAGACCCAGTACTTC; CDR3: CASTRRDQETQYF
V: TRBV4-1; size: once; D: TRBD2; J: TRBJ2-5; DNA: TGCGCCAGCAGCCCCGGACTAGCGGGACCAATCCAAGAGACCCAGTACTTC; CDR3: CASSPGLAGPIQETQYF
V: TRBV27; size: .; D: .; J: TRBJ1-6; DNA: TGTGCCAGCAGTCCGCAGGGGCAAAATTCACCCCTCCACTTT; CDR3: CASSPQGQNSPLHF
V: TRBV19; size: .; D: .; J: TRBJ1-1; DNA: TGTGCCAGTAGTATAGGGGGCCTTACCTACACTGAAGCTTTCTTT; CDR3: CASSIGGLTYTEAFF
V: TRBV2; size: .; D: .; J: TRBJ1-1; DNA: TGTGCCACCACATTTCACACTGAAGCTTTCTTT; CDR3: CATTFHTEAFF
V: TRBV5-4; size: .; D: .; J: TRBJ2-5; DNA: TGTGCCAGCAGCTTTGCCGGGAGCCCAGACCAAGAGACCCAGTACTTC; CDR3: CASSFAGSPDQETQYF
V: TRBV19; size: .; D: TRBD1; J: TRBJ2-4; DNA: TGTGCCAGTAGCTCCGGGACAGGGTGGTTGGAAAACATTCAGTACTTC; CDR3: CASSSGTGWLENIQYF
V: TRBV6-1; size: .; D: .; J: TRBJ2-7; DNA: TGTGCCAGCAGAAGACAGGAGTCCAATACCTACGAGCAGTACTTC; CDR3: CASRRQESNTYEQYF
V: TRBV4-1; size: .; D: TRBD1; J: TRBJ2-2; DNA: TGCGCCAGCAGCCGAGACAGGGCCACCACCGGGGAGCTGTTTTTT; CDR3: CASSRDRATTGELFF
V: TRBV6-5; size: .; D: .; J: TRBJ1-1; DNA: TGTGCCAGCAGTTACAGGCAGGGTGGGACTGAAGCTTTCTTT; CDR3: CASSYRQGGTEAFF
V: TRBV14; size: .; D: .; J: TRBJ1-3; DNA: TGTGCCAGCAGCCCGCCAGGAGGAAACACCATATATTTT; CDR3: CASSPPGGNTIYF
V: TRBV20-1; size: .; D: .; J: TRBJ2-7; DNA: TGCAGTGCCCCGAGCCACTACGAGCAGTACTTC; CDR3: CSAPSHYEQYF
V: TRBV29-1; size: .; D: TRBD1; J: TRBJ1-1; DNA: TGCAGCGCCGGGACAGCGATGAACACTGAAGCTTTCTTT; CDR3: CSAGTAMNTEAFF
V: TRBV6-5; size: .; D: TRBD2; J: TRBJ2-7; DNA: TGTGCCAGCAGACTAGCGGGCCGACCCTACGAGCAGTACTTC; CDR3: CASRLAGRPYEQYF
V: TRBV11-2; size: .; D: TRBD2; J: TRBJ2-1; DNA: TGTGCCAGCAGCTCTCCGTATAGCGGGGGGGCCAATGAGCAGTTCTTC; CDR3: CASSSPYSGGANEQFF
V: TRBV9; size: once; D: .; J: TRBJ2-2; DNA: TGTGCCAGCAGGAGCGGAACGAACACCGGGGAGCTGTTTTTT; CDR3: CASRSGTNTGELFF
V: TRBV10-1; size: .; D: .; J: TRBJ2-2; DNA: TGCGCCAGCAGTGAGTTGGACACCTCGAACACCGGGGAGCTGTTTTTT; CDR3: CASSELDTSNTGELFF
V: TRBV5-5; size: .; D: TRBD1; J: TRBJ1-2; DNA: TGTGCCAGCAGCTTGGCCGGACAGGGGGCCTTCTATGGCTACACCTTC; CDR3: CASSLAGQGAFYGYTF
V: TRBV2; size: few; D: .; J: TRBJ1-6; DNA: TGTGCCAGCATAGCGGGCCCTGGGGGTTCACCCCTCCACTTT; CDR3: CASIAGPGGSPLHF
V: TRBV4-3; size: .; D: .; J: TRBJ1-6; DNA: TGCGCCAGCAGCCGAGGGGGCTATAATTCACCCCTCCACTTT; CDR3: CASSRGGYNSPLHF
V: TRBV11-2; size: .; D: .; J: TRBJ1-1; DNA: TGTGCCAGCGCTGAGGGGGAGTACACTGAAGCTTTCTTT; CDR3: CASAEGEYTEAFF
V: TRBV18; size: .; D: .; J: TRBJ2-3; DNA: TGTGCCAGCTCACCACCACTAAATACGCAGTATTTT; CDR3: CASSPPLNTQYF
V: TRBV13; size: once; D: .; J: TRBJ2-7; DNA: TGTGCCAGCAGCTTAGGGGTCCCTTGGGCCTACGAGCAGTACTTC; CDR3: CASSLGVPWAYEQYF
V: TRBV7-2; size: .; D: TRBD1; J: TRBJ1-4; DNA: TGTGCCAGCAGAACAGGGACAGGGTTGATGGGAACTAATGAAAAACTGTTTTTT; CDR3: CASRTGTGLMGTNEKLFF